This record looks at one TCR beta chain sequence and its context. Its matching antigen is unknown. Produced via immunoSEQ multiplex PCR; TCRdb's table is partial and in-frame only. Of around 300,000 clones in the sample, 88% were seen once. The data stem from a study of Ad26.COV2.S vaccination and SARS-CoV-2 variants. Study context: Once, or twice with 56 days between doses, Ad26.COV2.S was given intramuscularly. Findings of the study overall: TCR breadth and depth estimates may have understated total T cell responses. Vaccinees and placebo recipients showed similar non-spike TCR breadth. Recipients given vaccine exceeded placebo recipients in spike-specific TCR breadth.

The V segment lost 5 bases and the J segment 10 bases; nucleotides outside the gene matches: 11. There are 15 residues in the CDR3. Germline CDR1 MNHEY, CDR2 SMNVEV (reference sequence). Treatment given: roughly 20 received Ad26.COV2.S at low or high dose, single or two shots; a few received placebo; per-sample allocation not given. Repertoires come from day 63 after the first vaccine or placebo injection. This chain links TRBV27 with TRBJ1-6; 7 bases are shared with TRBD1. The sequencing used peripheral blood, collected in a trial of Ad26.COV2.S vaccine versus placebo. The TCR originated in a person between 18 and 59 years old who received the Ad26.COV2.S COVID-19 vaccine or a placebo. CDR3 in DNA: TGTGCCAGCAGTCCGCACAGGGGCGGGGGATCACCCCTCCACTTT. Its translation is CASSPHRGGGSPLHF.